The present entry profiles one T cell receptor beta chain with its context. Its antigen remains unidentified. Per-nucleotide qualities are absent, and no much larger clonotype sits a single base away. CD8 naive samples consisted of CD45RO-negative cells that were positively selected for CCR7, yielding a CD45RA+CCR7+ population without TemRA cells. The donors were healthy, HIV-negative adults who had no recently reported acute infections or vaccinations. All donors were Caucasian adults living in Nashville, Tennessee, USA. After blood collection by leukapheresis, PBMCs were isolated using Ficoll-Histopaque density gradient centrifugation and then cryopreserved in the vapor phase of liquid nitrogen. Analytical flow cytometry was used to check the purity and quantity of each magnetically sorted T cell population. From each sorted fraction, genomic DNA was isolated and quantified by UV absorbance on a Nanodrop 2000c.

Using the deep immunoSEQ assay, multiplex PCR amplified TCR CDR3 regions from genomic DNA. Extracted genomic DNA from each cell subset was distributed evenly across all wells of several immunoSEQ 96-well plates, and each plate was treated as a replicate. Each replicate PCR for sorted subsets received about 210 ng genomic DNA, equal to around 32,000 T cell genomes. The purified libraries were quantified using a Qubit 3.0 fluorometer, sized with a Bioanalyzer 2100, and then quantified again using the KAPA Library Quantification kit. A separate single-read 150-cycle Illumina NextSeq 550 flow cell was used to sequence each immunoSEQ 96-well plate. The paper's processing steps were these. Because only junctional sequences without quality scores were contained in the immunoSEQ output, filtering matching that applied to full-length reads could not be performed. Sequences were annotated with PyIR, a Python wrapper for IgBLAST v1.9, and V/J genes and CDR3 were assigned using IMGT germline references. Reads were removed for weak V/J assignments (E-value above 1e-6), missing CDR3, stop codons, out-of-frame junctions, or ambiguous translated residues. A V3J clonotype was defined by an identical inferred V gene, J gene, and CDR3 amino acid sequence. Percentage overlap between repertoires was calculated by dividing the number of shared unique clonotypes by the size of the smaller repertoire. Repertoire richness was assessed with RTK rarefaction, the Chao1 estimator, and Recon v2.1 estimates of unobserved clonotypes. OLGA was used to compute generation probabilities for all TCRbeta clonotypes that the gDNA method yielded from a handful of donors. What TCRdb holds here is the immuneACCESS table cut down to in-frame rearrangements. Part of the clones is not present; checked against another copy, under half of the missing clones reflect an unresolved V gene, and the others are unexplained. Clonal size and the V and J genes are those of that table, whereas D and trimming came from the DNA. The sample includes about 580,000 clones, with 98% observed a single time. 0.3% of the sample comes from the top ten.

This record comes from a study of shared clonotypes between healthy human individuals (dated by TCRdb to about 2020). For the wider study: Two women and three men aged 18 to 49 years were included in the cohort. Per donor, three plates each were used for CD4 naive and CD4 memory, two for CD8 naive, and one for CD8 memory. To estimate repertoire size and how much clonotypes are shared between individuals, the study performed deep sequencing of blood TCR repertoires from a handful of healthy adults. To increase sequencing depth and limit assay-specific biases, TCR repertoire library preparation and sequencing were carried out by different laboratories using diverse techniques. Between about 0.94 and 8.9 billion PBMCs per donor were obtained by leukapheresis.

Broad study findings and their caveats: Naive subsets generally had larger estimated clonotype richness than memory subsets. Because the study included a small number of donors, the genetic and exposure-history diversity represented was limited. Approximately 5% of naive CD4, 3.5% of naive CD8, approximately 2% of memory CD4, and 0.4% of memory CD8 clonotypes were shared across several donors. Rarefaction of sorted-subset datasets indicated incomplete sequencing despite the large sequencing depth. Pairwise subsampling indicated that sequencing depth was expected to affect the degree of clonotype sharing among donors. Only blood was sampled, and tissue TCR repertoires likely differ from those in blood. Clonotypes shared by all four sorted-subset donors showed higher generation probabilities than non-shared clonotypes.

Sequencing was performed on naive CD8+ T cells sorted from blood. The label giving this sample's cell subset or site can be read as: CD45RA+CCR7+. This TCR came from a man aged 25 to 40 in good health.

The DNA sequence is given as TGTGCCAGCAGCTTTAAAGGGGTAGGACCCGACTCGCGAAAGCAGCCCCAGCATTTT. Its protein reads: CASSFKGVGPDSRKQPQHF. The sequence joins TRBV5-6 to TRBJ1-5, with a tentative D gene TRBD1 over 5 matching bases. The CDR3 starts with the cysteine, ends with the phenylalanine, and has 19 residues. CDR3 DNA is the only sequence kept; it has 57 bases, read in frame from the first base. The junction shows trimming of 2 bases on V and 7 bases on J, plus 28 bases between the germline ends. As encoded in the germline V gene, CDR1 is SGHDT while CDR2 is YYEEEE.